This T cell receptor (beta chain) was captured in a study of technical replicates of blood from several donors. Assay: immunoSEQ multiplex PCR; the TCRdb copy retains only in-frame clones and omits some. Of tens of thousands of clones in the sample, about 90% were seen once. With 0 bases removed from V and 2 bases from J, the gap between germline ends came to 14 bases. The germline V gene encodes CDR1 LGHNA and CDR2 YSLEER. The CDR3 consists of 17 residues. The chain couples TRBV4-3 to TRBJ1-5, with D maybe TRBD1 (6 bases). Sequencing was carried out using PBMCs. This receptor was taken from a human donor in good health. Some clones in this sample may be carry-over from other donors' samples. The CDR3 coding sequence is TGCGCCAGCAGCCAAGAATGGGGGCCGGGCGGCAATCAGCCCCAGCATTTT. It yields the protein CASSQEWGPGGNQPQHF.